One and the same sample provided the 20 T cell receptor beta chains below, sequenced in a study of blood T cell repertoires in COVID-19. Sequencing was performed with immunoSEQ multiplex PCR; in TCRdb, only in-frame clones are kept and a portion is missing. The data show about 180,000 clones, roughly 86% seen once. Source material: peripheral blood. The receptors derive from a woman aged 45-60 years with acute or convalescent COVID-19.

The rearrangement uses TRBV19 and TRBJ1-2; 7 bases match TRBD1. Trimming removed 3 bases from V and 2 bases from J; junction bases left unmatched: 9. The CDR3 has 16 amino acids. CDR1 and CDR2 (germline): LNHDA, SQIVND (reference sequence). As DNA, the CDR3 is TGTGCCAGTAGTATCCCCAAGGGGGGACAGAACTATGGCTACACCTTC. Translating gives CASSIPKGGQNYGYTF.

The V call is TRBV5-1, the J call TRBJ1-3; 9 bases map to TRBD1. After removal of 6 bases from V and 5 bases from J, the junction contained 3 bases not matched to a gene. The CDR3 has 13 residues. CDR1 is SGHRS, CDR2 YFSETQ, per germline. CDR3 protein: CASKGTGRNTIYF. CDR3 bases: TGCGCCAGCAAAGGGACAGGGCGAAACACCATATATTTT.

The V and J genes are TRBV27 and TRBJ2-7; D may be TRBD1 (6 bases). V dropped 6 bases and J dropped 3 bases, with 18 bases sitting between them. The CDR3 runs 15 residues. CDR1 and CDR2 (germline): MNHEY, SMNVEV (reference sequence). The CDR3: CASRSAGAGVYEQYF. The CDR3 DNA follows: TGTGCCAGCAGATCCGCCGGGGCAGGGGTCTACGAGCAGTACTTC.

The V gene is TRBV19, the J gene TRBJ1-3; unclear D gene. The germline gives CDR1 LNHDA, CDR2 SQIVND (reference sequence). The V end was cut by 5 bases, the J end by 2 bases, with 7 bases between. The CDR3 length is 13 residues. This chain's CDR3 is CASSLQPGNTIYF. CDR3 DNA sequence: TGTGCCAGTAGTTTACAACCTGGAAACACCATATATTTT.

The chain recombines TRBV6-5 with TRBJ2-5; tentatively, D is TRBD1 (5 bases). The germline V gene has CDR1 MNHEY and CDR2 SVGAGI. Trimming took off 7 bases at V and 7 bases at J, with 19 bases between the two ends. The length of the CDR3 is 14 residues. This chain's CDR3 is CASTQGALKGTQYF. CDR3 sequence (DNA): TGTGCCAGCACCCAAGGGGCGCTAAAGGGGACCCAGTACTTC.

To note about this clone: This same CDR3 is encoded by further DNA sequences in the sample. The chain links TRBV10-1 to TRBJ1-2; 7 bases agree with TRBD1. Germline CDR1 and CDR2: WNHNN and SYGVQD (reference sequence). The CDR3 runs to 13 residues. The J segment lost 3 bases and the V segment lost 4 bases, leaving 2 bases of the junction unmatched. The CDR3 loop reads CASSAGTDYGYTF. The CDR3 region has the DNA TGCGCCAGCAGTGCGGGGACAGACTATGGCTACACCTTC.

This chain uses TRBV3-1 (or the pseudogene TRBV3-2) with TRBJ2-3, with 9 bases aligning to TRBD2. CDR3 length: 16 amino acids. Germline V gene data show CDR1 as LGHDT and CDR2 as YNNKEL (reference sequence). V trimming: 0 bases; J trimming: 3 bases; junction bases outside the gene matches: 4. CDR3 in DNA: TGTGCCAGCAGCCAAGATTTCAGCGGGGGGACAGATACGCAGTATTTT. Residues: CASSQDFSGGTDTQYF.

The rearrangement uses TRBV3-1 (or the pseudogene TRBV3-2) and TRBJ2-7, with 7 bases fitting TRBD1. The ends lost 1 base at V and 3 bases at J; junction bases unmatched: 3. In germline, CDR1 is LGHDT, CDR2 YNNKEL (reference sequence). The CDR3 covers 14 residues. CDR3 sequence (DNA): TGTGCCAGCAGCCAAGGTGGGACAGTCTACGAGCAGTACTTC. It specifies CASSQGGTVYEQYF.

This clone was found once. The chain is built from TRBV29-1 and TRBJ1-1; D is possibly TRBD1 (6 bases). V was clipped by 3 bases and J by 7 bases, with 9 bases between them. This CDR3 is 11 amino acids long. Germline-derived CDR1 and CDR2 are SQVTM and ANQGSEA. The CDR3 reads CSVDQTGEAFF. In nucleotides, the CDR3 is TGCAGCGTTGATCAGACAGGTGAAGCTTTCTTT.

The chain combines TRBV15 with TRBJ2-1; 7 bases align to TRBD2. Germline loops: CDR1 LNHNV, CDR2 YYDKDF (reference sequence). Trimming cost V 3 bases and J 7 bases; bases outside gene matches: 6. This CDR3 contains 14 residues. The CDR3 here is CATSRSGGPNEQFF. The CDR3 coding sequence is TGTGCCACCAGCAGGTCGGGAGGCCCGAATGAGCAGTTCTTC.

The rearrangement joins TRBV7-9 to TRBJ2-5, with 8 positions matching TRBD2. The V segment lost 5 bases and the J segment 5 bases; nucleotides outside the gene matches: 13. The germline gives CDR1 SEHNR, CDR2 FQNEAQ (reference sequence). The CDR3 is 16 amino acids. CDR3 sequence: CASSGQPGGPWETQYF. The CDR3 DNA is TGTGCCAGCAGCGGCCAGCCGGGGGGGCCCTGGGAGACCCAGTACTTC. The complete variable domain, with remaining parts taken from reference TRBV7-9 and TRBJ2-5, reads DTGVSQNPRHKITKRGQNVTFRCDPISEHNRLYWYRQTLGQGPEFLTYFQNEAQLEKSRLLSDRFSAERPKGSFSTLEIQRTEQGDSAMYLCASSGQPGGPWETQYFGPGTRLLVL.

The chain combines TRBV25-1 with TRBJ1-1; TRBD1 might be the D (6 bases). This CDR3 region has 14 residues. Trimming removed 3 bases from V and 1 base from J, with 9 bases in between. Germline V lookup: CDR1 MGHDK, CDR2 SYGVNS. As DNA, the CDR3 is TGTGCCAGCAGTGACGGCAGGGGGAACACTGAAGCTTTCTTT. It codes for CASSDGRGNTEAFF.

The J gene is TRBJ2-1, the V gene TRBV7-2, with 8 bases matching TRBD2. V lost 3 bases and J lost 5; bases outside the gene matches: 3. CDR3 size: 14 residues. Germline CDR1 is SGHTA and CDR2 is FQGNSA. In DNA, the CDR3 is TGTGCCAGCAGCTTTAGCGGGGCCCACAATGAGCAGTTCTTC. Amino acid sequence: CASSFSGAHNEQFF.

This sequence joins TRBV5-1 and TRBJ1-4, with D possibly matching TRBD1 (5 bases). V gave up 3 bases and J gave up 8 bases, with 17 bases separating them. There are 15 residues in the CDR3. Germline V gene sequence: CDR1 SGHRS, CDR2 YFSETQ. This CDR3 is CASSSAGERGEKLFF. DNA for the CDR3: TGCGCCAGCAGCTCGGCGGGGGAACGAGGCGAAAAACTGTTTTTT. Using reference TRBV5-1 and TRBJ1-4 for the parts outside the CDR3, the full variable domain is KAGVTQTPRYLIKTRGQQVTLSCSPISGHRSVSWYQQTPGQGLQFLFEYFSETQRNKGNFPGRFSGRQFSNSRSEMNVSTLELGDSALYLCASSSAGERGEKLFFGSGTQLSVL.

The genes are TRBV19 and TRBJ2-1; D remains ambiguous. Germline loops: CDR1 LNHDA, CDR2 SQIVND (reference sequence). V was cut by 5 bases and J by 8 bases, with 22 bases left in between. The CDR3 has 16 amino acids. For the CDR3, the DNA is TGTGCCAGTAGTCCCATTAGTTCTCTCTCTTACCATGAGCAGTTCTTC. This translates into CASSPISSLSYHEQFF. The entire variable domain, with the rest obtained from reference TRBV19 and TRBJ2-1, is as follows: DGGITQSPKYLFRKEGQNVTLSCEQNLNHDAMYWYRQDPGQGLRLIYYSQIVNDFQKGDIAEGYSVSREKKESFPLTVTSAQKNPTAFYLCASSPISSLSYHEQFFGPGTRLTVL.

This chain connects TRBV27 to TRBJ1-6, with D maybe TRBD1 (5 bases). The CDR3 extends over 18 amino acids. Germline values: CDR1 MNHEY, CDR2 SMNVEV (reference sequence). Trimming removed 8 bases from V and 1 base from J, with 21 bases in between. This chain's CDR3 is CASAPRQGSGSYNSPLHF. The DNA for the CDR3 is TGTGCCAGCGCCCCTAGGCAGGGCTCTGGGTCCTATAATTCACCCCTCCACTTT.

The CDR3 region is CASSQKPLGVSYNEQFF. The CDR3 DNA is TGCGCCAGCAGCCAAAAGCCCCTCGGGGTATCCTACAATGAGCAGTTCTTC. The V call is TRBV4-1, the J call TRBJ2-1; perhaps TRBD2 as D (5 bases). V was clipped by 2 bases and J by 1 base, with 15 bases between them. The germline CDR1 and CDR2 sequences are MGHRA and YSYEKL. This CDR3 region has 17 residues.

The genes are TRBV5-1 and TRBJ2-7; 7 nucleotides align to TRBD1. The CDR3 spans 14 residues. Losses at the gene ends were 0 bases for V and 6 bases for J; bases not matched to a gene: 6. Germline V gene sequence: CDR1 SGHRS, CDR2 YFSETQ. This CDR3 reads CASSLGQGLPEQYF. The DNA for the CDR3 is TGCGCCAGCAGCTTGGGACAGGGTTTACCCGAGCAGTACTTC.

The rearrangement uses TRBV27 and TRBJ2-5; TRBD1 is a possible D gene (6 bases). This CDR3 is built from 14 residues. Germline CDR1 and CDR2: MNHEY and SMNVEV (reference sequence). The V end was cut by 5 bases, the J end by 0 bases, with 10 bases between. The CDR3 loop reads CASSPWTDQETQYF. The CDR3 coding sequence is TGTGCCAGCAGTCCCTGGACAGACCAAGAGACCCAGTACTTC.

The V call is TRBV7-2, the J call TRBJ1-1, with unresolved D. The length of the CDR3 is 13 residues. Germline V gene data show CDR1 as SGHTA and CDR2 as FQGNSA. V gave up 5 bases and J gave up 1 base, with 8 bases separating them. CDR3 nucleotide sequence: TGTGCCAGCAGCAAAGCCACGAACACTGAAGCTTTCTTT. Its translation: CASSKATNTEAFF. The full variable domain, rest sourced from reference TRBV7-2 and TRBJ1-1, is GAGVSQSPSNKVTEKGKDVELRCDPISGHTALYWYRQSLGQGLEFLIYFQGNSAPDKSGLPSDRFSAERTGGSVSTLTIQRTQQEDSAVYLCASSKATNTEAFFGQGTRLTVV.